This TCR beta chain was recorded in a study of blood T cell repertoires in COVID-19. Study-wide background: T cells, B-cell-depleted T cells, or PBMCs provided the cDNA or gDNA that served as material.

The repertoire was sequenced with immunoSEQ multiplex PCR; TCRdb's copy has only in-frame clones and lacks some. Of over 250,000 clones in the sample, 80% to 90% were seen once. The CDR3 spans 14 residues. The V gene's germline CDR1 is MNHEY and CDR2 SVGEGT. Trimming pared 1 base from V and 2 bases from J, leaving 9 bases between. Sequencing was carried out using peripheral blood. The rearrangement links TRBV6-2 or TRBV6-3 to TRBJ2-7; TRBD1 is a possible D gene (5 bases). This TCR derives from a woman in her seventies with COVID-19, enrolled during active disease. The CDR3 is CASSYFGQTYEQYF. CDR3 bases: TGTGCCAGCAGTTACTTCGGACAAACCTACGAGCAGTACTTC.